A selection of T cell receptor beta chains follows, all from one sample in a study of T cells in localized non-small cell lung cancer. Only in-frame clones appear in the TCRdb table, and some are missing; sequencing was by immunoSEQ multiplex PCR. The table records 70,000 to 100,000 clones, approximately 91% of them present only once. The sequenced sample was PBMCs, obtained before any cancer treatment. These receptors all come from a woman aged 40-70 years with stage II squamous cell lung carcinoma. Both conserved end residues are part of each CDR3. A D gene is named only where the DNA matches it firmly. Size is omitted from some rows. Given values are once, few, many or a class for expanded clones.

clone_size j_call d_call v_call cdr3_aa cdr3_nt
. TRBJ1-2 . TRBV5-1 CASSLGQAEYGYTF TGCGCCAGCAGCTTGGGTCAAGCGGAGTATGGCTACACCTTC
. TRBJ1-2 TRBD1 TRBV9 CASSASTGGYGYTF TGTGCCAGCAGCGCCTCGACAGGGGGTTACGGCTACACCTTC
. TRBJ2-1 . TRBV5-1 CASSLEVGWGSNEQFF TGCGCCAGCAGCTTGGAGGTGGGGTGGGGGTCGAATGAGCAGTTCTTC
. TRBJ2-3 . TRBV18 CASSSQASTDTQYF TGTGCCAGCTCATCCCAGGCTAGCACAGATACGCAGTATTTT
. TRBJ1-5 . TRBV4-2 CASSQDRAGYQPQHF TGTGCCAGCAGCCAAGATCGGGCAGGGTATCAGCCCCAGCATTTT
. TRBJ1-2 . TRBV6-1 CASSVGVGNYGYTF TGTGCCAGCAGTGTTGGAGTCGGGAACTATGGCTACACCTTC
. TRBJ2-3 TRBD2 TRBV4-1 CASSPLAADTQYF TGCGCCAGCAGCCCCCTAGCGGCAGATACGCAGTATTTT
. TRBJ2-7 . TRBV5-1 CASSLGQGGDEQYF TGCGCCAGCAGCTTGGGACAGGGAGGAGACGAGCAGTACTTC
. TRBJ2-1 TRBD2 TRBV27 CASSPLREGLNNEQFF TGTGCCAGCAGTCCCCTCCGGGAGGGCCTCAACAATGAGCAGTTCTTC
. TRBJ1-5 . TRBV6-5 CASSPTANQPQHF TGTGCCAGCAGTCCCACGGCCAATCAGCCCCAGCATTTT
. TRBJ2-1 TRBD2 TRBV5-4 CASSSGLDFNEQFF TGTGCCAGCAGCTCGGGACTAGACTTCAATGAGCAGTTCTTC
. TRBJ2-7 TRBD1 TRBV6-1 CASSWTGTYEQYF TGTGCCAGCAGTTGGACAGGGACCTACGAGCAGTACTTC
. TRBJ2-5 . TRBV5-1 CASSPGAGQETQYF TGCGCCAGCAGCCCCGGGGCAGGGCAAGAGACCCAGTACTTC
. TRBJ2-5 . TRBV5-1 CASSLLSQETQYF TGCGCCAGCAGCTTGCTTTCCCAAGAGACCCAGTACTTC
. TRBJ1-4 . TRBV27 CASSLGTGLGDEKLFF TGTGCCAGCAGTTTAGGCACCGGACTCGGCGATGAAAAACTGTTTTTT
. TRBJ2-7 TRBD2 TRBV27 CASSLRSTLAGGSYEQYF TGTGCCAGCAGTTTAAGGTCGACCCTAGCGGGGGGTTCCTACGAGCAGTACTTC
. TRBJ2-7 . TRBV25-1 CAGSDPSRGAAEQYF TGTGCCGGCAGTGACCCCAGTAGGGGAGCAGCGGAGCAGTACTTC
. TRBJ1-5 . TRBV18 CASSPRAGDQPQHF TGTGCCAGCTCACCAAGGGCAGGGGATCAGCCCCAGCATTTT
once TRBJ1-3 . TRBV19 CASSISFSGNTIYF TGTGCCAGTAGTATAAGCTTCTCTGGAAACACCATATATTTT
. TRBJ1-5 . TRBV19 CASSIDLGGGIQPQHF TGTGCCAGTAGTATAGACCTCGGTGGAGGCATTCAGCCCCAGCATTTT
. TRBJ1-2 TRBD1 TRBV7-9 CASSRGTGTGRSFYGYTF TGTGCCAGCAGCCGGGGAACCGGGACAGGGAGGTCGTTCTATGGCTACACCTTC
. TRBJ2-7 . TRBV10-2 CASRKTALAYEQYF TGCGCCAGCAGAAAGACAGCCCTCGCCTACGAGCAGTACTTC
once TRBJ2-2 . TRBV28 CATVDLTGELFF TGTGCCACCGTTGACCTGACCGGGGAGCTGTTTTTT
. TRBJ1-2 . TRBV5-6 CASSPDTGGYTF TGTGCCAGCAGCCCGGACACGGGTGGCTACACCTTC
. TRBJ1-1 TRBD1 TRBV6-6 CASRNLGQAAEAFF TGTGCCAGCAGAAACCTCGGACAGGCTGCTGAAGCTTTCTTT
. TRBJ1-1 . TRBV29-1 CSVVTGNTEAFF TGCAGCGTTGTGACGGGGAACACTGAAGCTTTCTTT
. TRBJ1-2 . TRBV7-2 CASSLAHQGYGYTF TGTGCCAGCAGCTTAGCGCATCAGGGCTATGGCTACACCTTC
. TRBJ2-5 . TRBV12-5 CASGLVPDLQETQYF TGTGCTAGTGGTTTGGTACCGGACCTCCAAGAGACCCAGTACTTC
. TRBJ2-2 . TRBV13 CASGGPSGELFF TGTGCCAGCGGAGGGCCCTCCGGGGAGCTGTTTTTT
. TRBJ2-1 . TRBV29-1 CSVELRSSSYNEQFF TGCAGCGTTGAGTTGCGGAGCAGCTCCTACAATGAGCAGTTCTTC
. TRBJ1-2 . TRBV29-1 CSVPSNYGYTF TGCAGCGTCCCATCTAACTATGGCTACACCTTC
. TRBJ2-7 . TRBV5-1 CASSQDLSSYEQYF TGCGCCAGCAGCCAGGACCTCAGCTCCTACGAGCAGTACTTC
. TRBJ2-7 TRBD1 TRBV18 CASSPDRGPYEQYF TGTGCCAGCTCACCAGACAGGGGTCCCTACGAGCAGTACTTC
. TRBJ1-2 . TRBV19 CASSMTHQNYGYTF TGTGCCAGTAGTATGACTCACCAGAACTATGGCTACACCTTC
. TRBJ2-2 . TRBV28 CAILDTAGTGELFF TGTGCCATCCTTGACACCGCGGGGACCGGGGAGCTGTTTTTT
. TRBJ2-2 . TRBV30 CAWSRSTGELFF TGTGCCTGGAGTAGGTCCACCGGGGAGCTGTTTTTT
. TRBJ1-1 . TRBV7-9 CASIQTDMNTEAFF TGTGCCAGCATCCAGACAGATATGAACACTGAAGCTTTCTTT
. TRBJ2-1 . TRBV7-9 CASSPFDGRRLSRNEQFF TGTGCCAGCAGCCCCTTCGATGGAAGACGACTGAGTAGGAATGAGCAGTTCTTC
. TRBJ1-5 . TRBV2 CASSEEAFQPQHF TGTGCCAGCAGTGAAGAAGCTTTTCAGCCCCAGCATTTT
few TRBJ2-4 . TRBV2 CASSVRTIKNIQYF TGTGCCAGCAGTGTAAGGACCATAAAAAACATTCAGTACTTC
many TRBJ1-1 . TRBV15 CATSSAVRTEAFF TGTGCCACCAGCAGCGCAGTGCGCACTGAAGCTTTCTTT
. TRBJ2-2 TRBD2 TRBV19 CASSQAGGSRATGELFF TGTGCCAGTAGCCAGGCGGGAGGGAGCAGGGCCACCGGGGAGCTGTTTTTT
. TRBJ2-4 TRBD2 TRBV10-2 CARPLAGDFATAKNIQYF TGCGCCAGGCCGTTAGCGGGAGACTTTGCGACGGCCAAAAACATTCAGTACTTC
. TRBJ2-7 . TRBV2 CASSEGGYEQYF TGTGCCAGCAGTGAAGGGGGTTACGAGCAGTACTTC
. TRBJ2-7 . TRBV10-1 CASSESGVYEQYF TGCGCCAGCAGTGAGTCAGGTGTTTACGAGCAGTACTTC
. TRBJ2-7 . TRBV13 CASSYGTVAYEQYF TGTGCCAGCAGCTACGGTACCGTCGCTTACGAGCAGTACTTC
. TRBJ1-5 . TRBV2 CASRQSAGGGPQHF TGTGCCAGCAGACAATCGGCGGGGGGCGGTCCCCAGCATTTT
. TRBJ1-2 . TRBV5-4 CASSLVGGGAPGYTF TGTGCCAGCAGCTTGGTGGGTGGAGGGGCGCCCGGCTACACCTTC
. TRBJ2-7 TRBD1 TRBV7-8 CASSSAGTGLGEQYF TGTGCCAGCAGCTCCGCCGGGACAGGGTTAGGCGAGCAGTACTTC
. TRBJ1-1 . TRBV6-5 CASSDSPRHEAFF TGTGCCAGCAGTGACTCACCACGCCATGAAGCTTTCTTT
. TRBJ1-1 TRBD1 TRBV15 CATSRIGTGDTEAFF TGTGCCACCAGCCGAATCGGGACAGGGGACACTGAAGCTTTCTTT